The next 6 T cell receptor beta chains were all read from a single sample in a study of blood T cell repertoires in COVID-19. The protocol was immunoSEQ multiplex PCR, while the TCRdb copy is restricted to in-frame clones and leaves out a portion. In the table there are over 85,000 clones, about four fifths of which are singletons. Material: peripheral blood. The source is a man in his forties with active or convalescent COVID-19.

This CDR3 is CASSPPTGRNQPQHF. In DNA, the CDR3 is TGTGCCAGCTCACCACCGACAGGGCGCAATCAGCCCCAGCATTTT. The chain combines TRBV18 with TRBJ1-5, with 7 bases identical to TRBD1. Germline V gives CDR1 KGHSH, CDR2 LQKENI. Trimming took 0 bases from V and 2 from J; bases not matched to a gene: 1. CDR3 length: 15 residues. Combining the CDR3 with reference TRBV18 and TRBJ1-5 gives the whole variable domain NAGVMQNPRHLVRRRGQEARLRCSPMKGHSHVYWYRQLPEEGLKFMVYLQKENIIDESGMPKERFSAEFPKEGPSILRIQQVVRGDSAAYFCASSPPTGRNQPQHFGDGTRLSIL.

The V and J genes are TRBV7-9 and TRBJ1-5; 7 bases are shared with TRBD1. With V trimmed by 0 bases and J by 2 bases, 10 bases remained unmatched. The CDR3 is made up of 18 amino acids. CDR1 is SEHNR, CDR2 FQNEAQ, per germline (reference sequence). The CDR3 DNA is TGTGCCAGCAGCTTAGCAAAAGGACAGGCACCTCGCAATCAGCCCCAGCATTTT. Its protein product is CASSLAKGQAPRNQPQHF.

In this sample, this clone turned up a few times. The J gene is TRBJ1-4, the V gene TRBV7-6; 7 positions match TRBD1. Germline V gene sequence: CDR1 SGHVS, CDR2 FNYEAQ. With V trimmed by 3 bases and J by 5 bases, 6 bases remained unmatched. CDR3 length: 15 residues. The CDR3 is CASSFGTAGNEKLFF. In DNA form, the CDR3 reads TGTGCCAGCAGCTTCGGGACAGCCGGAAATGAAAAACTGTTTTTT.

In this sample, this clone turned up once. The chain carries TRBV27 and TRBJ1-2; D call uncertain. CDR3 size: 14 residues. From germline, CDR1 is MNHEY and CDR2 SMNVEV (reference sequence). V was shortened by 4 bases and J by 2 bases, with 11 bases between the two germline ends. The CDR3 loop reads CASSYLGENYGYTF. In DNA, the CDR3 is TGTGCCAGCAGTTACCTTGGTGAGAACTATGGCTACACCTTC.

The rearrangement links TRBV6-5 to TRBJ1-2, with 11 nucleotides matching TRBD1. The CDR3 totals 15 residues. CDR1 is MNHEY, CDR2 SVGAGI, per germline. With 1 base clipped from V and 6 bases from J, the junction kept 4 bases outside the gene matches. Here the CDR3 DNA reads TGTGCCAGCAGTTACTGGACAGGGGGCAGGGATGGCTACACCTTC. Amino acids: CASSYWTGGRDGYTF.

The CDR3 protein is CASIHGATGLPEAFF. For the CDR3, the DNA is TGTGCCAGCATTCACGGGGCGACAGGGTTGCCTGAAGCTTTCTTT. J is TRBJ1-1 and V is TRBV2; TRBD1 matches at 7 bases. CDR3 length equals 15 residues. Per germline, CDR1 SNHLY and CDR2 FYNNEI. Trimming cost V 7 bases and J 6 bases; bases outside gene matches: 14.